This TCR beta chain was identified in a study of glioma-infiltrating T cells after dendritic cell vaccination. The protocol was immunoSEQ multiplex PCR, while the TCRdb copy is restricted to in-frame clones and leaves out a portion. Among 60,000 or so clones, approximately 86% were seen once, and the ten largest hold 9.5% to 13%. Germline V gives CDR1 WSHSY, CDR2 SAAADI. This CDR3 spans 14 amino acids. V lost 6 bases and J lost 2, with 12 bases in between. Time point of the sample: after dendritic cell vaccination, including at tumor progression/relapse. This TCR was recovered from a human donor with glioblastoma. The gene calls are TRBV10-2 and TRBJ2-3; D ambiguous. Sequencing used blood, obtained after dendritic cell vaccination. For the CDR3, the DNA is TGCGCCAGCAGACCACCGGGTCTCACAGATACGCAGTATTTT. Translation: CASRPPGLTDTQYF.